This T cell receptor beta chain was sequenced during a study of Graves' ophthalmopathy and Graves' hyperthyroidism (dated by TCRdb to 2017 to 2018). Looking at the study overall: Peripheral blood samples were taken at the time of initial diagnosis, before any treatment was given. TCR beta repertoire signatures were used to distinguish Graves' ophthalmopathy from Graves' hyperthyroidism and to predict progression to ophthalmopathy. In total, over 130 blood samples were TCR-sequenced: 43 ophthalmopathy, approximately 80 hyperthyroidism and approximately 17 hyperthyroidism-to-ophthalmopathy patients. A discovery set of 100 patients (43 ophthalmopathy, some 58 stable hyperthyroidism) was enrolled to explore V-J signatures distinguishing ophthalmopathy from hyperthyroidism. For independent validation, a separate cohort was made up of roughly 19 hyperthyroidism patients plus 17 patients who later progressed from hyperthyroidism to ophthalmopathy. T-cell repertoires of thyroid tissue and blood were compared in 5 or 6 hyperthyroidism patients. Following sampling, methimazole starting at 30 mg daily was administered to hyperthyroidism patients, and high-dose intravenous methylprednisolone was administered to ophthalmopathy patients. The approximately 98 discovery patients were randomly divided into training and test sets at a 7:3 ratio. Points the paper makes about the study in general: In validation, the model predicted ophthalmopathy progression with 55% to 71% sensitivity and roughly 78% specificity; some 13 predicted patients were CT-confirmed with GO in a median of 6.5 months. The 13-signature model separated ophthalmopathy from stable hyperthyroidism with roughly 89% sensitivity and less than 83% specificity in cross-validation, and 80%/75% in the test set. No statistical method was used to set the sample size in advance, and the investigators knew which group each participant was assigned to. Most expanded thyroid clonotypes with a frequency above 0.001 also appeared in blood, which suggests that blood repertoires may reflect the immune response in the thyroid.

For repertoire sequencing, TCR beta CDR3 regions were amplified from RNA transcripts. The first round was an RT-PCR using HTBI primers with the Qiagen OneStep RT-PCR kit, and this first round was followed by a second-round multiplex PCR, then size selection and purification. The libraries underwent paired-end sequencing with 100 bp reads on an Illumina HiSeq2000. The paper's data handling went like this. Reads were processed with SOAPnuke, discarding reads with adapters, uncalled bases, mean Phred below 15, or no exact constant-primer or identifier match. High-quality paired reads were merged with COPE v1.2.5. Each unique nucleotide sequence was defined as a clonotype, and clonotypes were aligned to IMGT TRB V, D and J references with MiTCR v1.1. Only V-J combinations with frequency above 0.0001 were analysed, covering around 99% of repertoires. A TCR clonal expansion and chaos score per V-J combination was defined as the ratio of F50 clonal expansion to chaos observed in the TCRdist matrix. Welch's t-statistics and random forest were used to narrow the features down to around 12 V-J combinations, which were then fed into a naive Bayes classifier. The similarity between thyroid and blood repertoires was quantified using the Morisita-Horn index. TCRdb ran its own pipeline on the public reads, namely fastp trimming at Q25 and MiXCR clone calling, and kept in-frame beta chains. Rows with a matching CDR3 protein are joined into one entry that keeps the most common DNA and genes. The V and J calls shown here were made by TCRdb, not taken from the authors' results. For this sample there are roughly 610,000 distinct CDR3 sequences; about a fifth appear just once. The ten largest clones capture more than 5.5% of the sample.

Hyperthyroidism was defined as stable when no progression to ophthalmopathy occurred within 18 months of follow-up. The hyperthyroidism patients were 18 to 65 years old and newly diagnosed, with a disease duration of less than 2 months. Anyone with other autoimmune diseases, uncontrolled infections, pregnancy or lactation was excluded from the study. Clinical symptoms, serum thyroxine, TRAb, thyroid ultrasound and orbital computed tomography were used for diagnosis. Using Ficoll-Paque density gradient centrifugation, PBMCs were isolated from 9.5 to 10 ml of fresh peripheral blood. Total RNA was extracted with Trizol reagent and quality-checked on an Agilent 2100 Bioanalyzer. Measured from the cysteine to the phenylalanine, the CDR3 is 15 residues long. CDR3 DNA only is kept here, 45 bases in frame from base 1. Cut back by 1 base and 6 bases, the V and J ends lie 12 bases apart. In the germline V gene, CDR1 corresponds to SGHTA and CDR2 to FQGNSA.

On this clonotype itself: The target of this receptor is not known. No base quality information exists; no much larger clone differs at one position.

This sequence was found in a woman aged 18-30 years with stable Graves' hyperthyroidism. Some clones in this sample may be carry-over from other donors' samples. Donor details come from another sample of the same person, matched by shared clones. Sequenced: peripheral blood. In this chain, TRBV7-2 is recombined with TRBJ2-2, with no reliable assignment of the D segment. CDR3 sequence: CASSLVVSSAGELFF. The nucleotide sequence is given as TGTGCCAGCAGCTTAGTGGTCAGCTCAGCCGGGGAGCTGTTTTTT.